The rows below give T cell receptor beta chains drawn from one sample of a study of blood T cells in healthy people across ages. TCRdb reprocessed the 5' RACE reads via MiXCR and lists one record per CDR3 protein. The sample consists of over a million distinct CDR3 sequences, under 45% of them appearing once. The sample taken for sequencing was blood. These receptors originate from a woman aged 60-75 years in good health. CDR3s include the opening cysteine and the closing phenylalanine or tryptophan. A clone size is listed for some rows: how often the clone was seen (once, few, many), or a class if it is expanded.

size,V,CDR3
-,TRBV20-1,CSLAGGGGQETQYF
-,TRBV7-9,CASSEGGFSLHF
few,TRBV12-3/TRBV12-4,CASSPLRRAGANVLTF
-,TRBV7-6,CASSLLDTEWQETQYF
many,TRBV14,CASSQGSLAGPQYF
-,TRBV2,CAGGETYNEQFF
-,TRBV5-1,CASSSVVNEQFF
-,TRBV15,CATSRESAVATNEKLFF
few,TRBV29-1,CSVDHPGMRYF
-,TRBV6-5,CASSDGGRAGGYTF
-,TRBV27,CASSLGLAAVSDTQYF
-,TRBV10-3,CAINDGSGTELNNEQFF
-,TRBV6-6,CAGTRGGFTDTQYF
few,TRBV11-3,CASSGPGGPGNEQFF
-,TRBV5-1,CASSAERSYEQYF
few,TRBV6-5,CASSYSADQPQHF
-,TRBV5-1,CASRSGQGMNTEAFF
few,TRBV27,CASSPFLAGTLNIQYF
-,TRBV27,CASSPGQGGTIQYF
few,TRBV25-1,CASRDRVKGGDTQYF
few,TRBV5-5,CASSLTGQPYEQYF
-,TRBV6-5,CASSSQTTGANVLTF
-,TRBV13,CASSPPNDKAGANVLTF
few,TRBV5-1,CASSVYVDSKDQPQHF
few,TRBV27,CASRSRGGYEQYF
few,TRBV12-3/TRBV12-4,CASRGGQTNGYTF
few,TRBV29-1,CSVSTGENQPQHF
-,TRBV18,CASSDGTTRHQPQHF
-,TRBV20-1,CSARGVGVAYEQYF
-,TRBV29-1,CSVDTDGYTF
-,TRBV20-1,CSARDRWEGGDEQFF
-,TRBV5-1,CASSIVAGGPFNEQYF
few,TRBV20-1,CSARTSGTHEQFF
few,TRBV11-2,CASSFWTSGRTHHTQYF